This TCR beta chain is drawn from a study of blood T cell repertoires in COVID-19. This CDR3 has 14 residues. Germline loops: CDR1 SGHRS, CDR2 YFSETQ. V lost 3 bases and J lost 2, with 11 bases in between. Assay used: immunoSEQ multiplex PCR; TCRdb lists only in-frame clones, some missing. The sample comprises 95,000 to 110,000 clones, 70% to 90% of which are singletons, and under 4% rests with the top ten. Material for sequencing was peripheral blood. The chain combines TRBV5-1 with TRBJ2-5; tentative D call: TRBD1 (5 bases). The clonotype comes from a man aged 50 or older in a cohort sampled during active COVID-19. This CDR3 is CASSSTGTQETQYF. DNA for the CDR3: TGCGCCAGCAGCTCTACAGGTACACAAGAGACCCAGTACTTC.